These 15 T cell receptor beta chains were all obtained from the same sample, sequenced in a study of blood T cell repertoires in COVID-19. The data were produced by immunoSEQ multiplex PCR, yet TCRdb's version contains in-frame clones alone and is incomplete. The sample includes fewer than 250,000 clones, 65% to 80% seen only once; the top ten take about 17%. The source material was PBMCs or T cells enriched from blood (not recorded which). These TCRs come from a woman between 45 and 65 years old with acute COVID-19.

This chain uses TRBV7-9 with TRBJ1-2; weak D call: TRBD1 (6 bases). CDR1 and CDR2 (germline): SEHNR, FQNEAQ (reference sequence). This CDR3 is built from 13 residues. Trimming took 1 base from V and 7 from J, leaving 10 bases between them. This CDR3 is CASSLGTASGYTF. CDR3 bases: TGTGCCAGCAGCTTAGGGACAGCTTCTGGCTACACCTTC. The entire variable domain, with the rest obtained from reference TRBV7-9 and TRBJ1-2, is as follows: DTGVSQNPRHKITKRGQNVTFRCDPISEHNRLYWYRQTLGQGPEFLTYFQNEAQLEKSRLLSDRFSAERPKGSFSTLEIQRTEQGDSAMYLCASSLGTASGYTFGSGTRLTVV.

The chain has TRBV18 and TRBJ1-4; D not resolved. The CDR3 length is 14 residues. Germline-derived CDR1 and CDR2 are KGHSH and LQKENI. V was cut by 3 bases and J by 7 bases, with 12 bases left in between. The CDR3 DNA is TGTGCCAGCTCACCCGACAAGGCGGGTGAAAAACTGTTTTTT. Translating gives CASSPDKAGEKLFF.

The chain joins TRBV5-5 to TRBJ2-1, with 10 bases that match TRBD2. Trimming took 0 bases from V and 8 from J; bases not matched to a gene: 5. CDR1 and CDR2 from the germline V gene are SGHKS and YYEKEE (reference sequence). The CDR3 totals 15 residues. The CDR3 coding sequence is TGTGCCAGCAGCTTGGGAGCGGGGGGGCCGGATGAGCAGTTCTTC. Translated: CASSLGAGGPDEQFF.

Comment on this clone: At one boundary the junction diverges from the germline segment, which might be a read error. The genes are TRBV25-1 and TRBJ1-2, with D possibly being TRBD1 (5 bases). The germline V gene has CDR1 MGHDK and CDR2 SYGVNS. This CDR3 has 14 residues. CDR3 in DNA: TGTGCCAGCAGTGAGTTAGGGACTAAATATGGCTACACCTTC. Translating gives CASSELGTKYGYTF.

This clone showed up many times. The chain carries TRBV7-2 and TRBJ2-3, with TRBD1 identical over 7 bases. This CDR3 comprises 14 residues. J was trimmed by 4 bases and V by 3 bases; bases with no gene match: 4. In germline, CDR1 is SGHTA, CDR2 FQGNSA. The chain's CDR3 is CASSLDRLADTQYF. Here the CDR3 DNA reads TGTGCCAGCAGCTTGGACAGGTTAGCAGATACGCAGTATTTT.

This clone has a handful of counts. The V gene is TRBV7-3, the J gene TRBJ1-1; 10 nucleotides align to TRBD1. Germline V lookup: CDR1 SGHTA, CDR2 FQGTGA. The CDR3 contains 13 residues. V shed 8 bases and J 4 bases; nucleotides not matched to a gene: 4. CDR3 region: CASARDRGTEAFF. The CDR3 DNA is TGTGCCAGCGCGCGGGACAGGGGCACTGAAGCTTTCTTT.

This clone has a handful of counts. The chain carries TRBV20-1 and TRBJ1-4; perhaps TRBD1 as D (5 bases). Germline CDR1 is DFQATT and CDR2 is SNEGSKA (reference sequence). The CDR3 extends over 17 amino acids. With 3 bases removed from V and 8 bases from J, the gap between germline ends came to 25 bases. The CDR3 loop reads CSASSGRGTGLGEKLFF. CDR3 sequence (DNA): TGCAGTGCTAGTAGTGGAAGGGGAACGGGACTGGGGGAAAAACTGTTTTTT.

V gene TRBV7-8 combines with J gene TRBJ1-2, with 9 bases that match TRBD1. The CDR3 length is 14 residues. Per germline, CDR1 SGHVS and CDR2 FQNEAQ. V shed 1 base and J 7 bases; nucleotides not matched to a gene: 4. The CDR3, as DNA: TGTGCCAGCAGCTTAGGGGACAGGGAGGGTGGCTACACCTTC. This encodes CASSLGDREGGYTF.

This chain connects TRBV7-2 to TRBJ2-3; perhaps TRBD1 as D (6 bases). The CDR3 loop spans 16 amino acids. V was pared by 0 bases and J by 2 bases, with 12 bases between. Germline loops: CDR1 SGHTA, CDR2 FQGNSA. In DNA form, the CDR3 reads TGTGCCAGCAGCTTAGCGGCAGGGGCGATCACAGATACGCAGTATTTT. Its translation is CASSLAAGAITDTQYF. The complete variable domain, with remaining parts taken from reference TRBV7-2 and TRBJ2-3, reads GAGVSQSPSNKVTEKGKDVELRCDPISGHTALYWYRQSLGQGLEFLIYFQGNSAPDKSGLPSDRFSAERTGGSVSTLTIQRTQQEDSAVYLCASSLAAGAITDTQYFGPGTRLTVL.

The CDR3 loop is CASSIAGWDQPQHF. CDR3 sequence (DNA): TGTGCCAGTAGTATCGCCGGGTGGGATCAGCCCCAGCATTTT. The chain links TRBV19 to TRBJ1-5; no clear D. Between the trimmed V and J ends, which lost 3 bases and 5 bases, there was a span of 11 bases. The germline V gene encodes CDR1 LNHDA and CDR2 SQIVND (reference sequence). This CDR3 has 14 amino acids.

The chain joins TRBV3-1 (or the pseudogene TRBV3-2) to TRBJ2-1; D is possibly TRBD2 (6 bases). Germline V gives CDR1 LGHDT, CDR2 YNNKEL (reference sequence). The CDR3 runs 11 residues. Trimming removed 2 bases from V and 16 bases from J, with 12 bases in between. CDR3 amino acids: CASSQRGLAFF. DNA for the CDR3: TGTGCCAGCAGCCAAAGGGGACTGGCCTTCTTC.

This clone was counted a single time. The CDR3 protein is CASSPRTISTDTQYF. The CDR3 DNA is TGTGCCAGCAGTCCGCGGACAATTAGCACAGATACGCAGTATTTT. The chain links TRBV6-5 to TRBJ2-3; D possibly corresponds to TRBD1 (5 bases). This CDR3 is built from 15 residues. V was pared by 5 bases and J by 0 bases, with 12 bases between. CDR1 MNHEY and CDR2 SVGAGI come from the germline V gene.

V is TRBV4-1 and J is TRBJ1-2; 7 bases line up with TRBD1. The CDR3 is 17 amino acids. V trimming: 1 base; J trimming: 3 bases; junction bases outside the gene matches: 11. Germline V gene lookup returns CDR1 MGHRA and CDR2 YSYEKL. As DNA, the CDR3 is TGCGCCAGCAGCCAAGGCCCGGAGACAGGGACAGACTATGGCTACACCTTC. It yields the protein CASSQGPETGTDYGYTF.

The V gene is TRBV28, the J gene TRBJ1-6, with a tentative D call TRBD1 (6 bases). The CDR3 runs 15 residues. V was trimmed by 5 bases and J by 7 bases, leaving 15 bases between them. The germline V gene encodes CDR1 MDHEN and CDR2 SYDVKM. Written as DNA, the CDR3 is TGTGCCAGCAGTCCCTCCCCAGGGGTAAATTCACCCCTCCACTTT. This translates into CASSPSPGVNSPLHF.

The genes are TRBV11-2 and TRBJ1-6; 9 bases are shared with TRBD1. Germline CDR1 reads SGHAT; CDR2 reads FQNNGV. The CDR3 totals 16 residues. V dropped 2 bases and J dropped 7; count of bases not matched to a gene: 6. CDR3 coding DNA: TGTGCCAGCAGCTTAAGTATAGGGACAGGGAATTCACCCCTCCACTTT. As protein: CASSLSIGTGNSPLHF.